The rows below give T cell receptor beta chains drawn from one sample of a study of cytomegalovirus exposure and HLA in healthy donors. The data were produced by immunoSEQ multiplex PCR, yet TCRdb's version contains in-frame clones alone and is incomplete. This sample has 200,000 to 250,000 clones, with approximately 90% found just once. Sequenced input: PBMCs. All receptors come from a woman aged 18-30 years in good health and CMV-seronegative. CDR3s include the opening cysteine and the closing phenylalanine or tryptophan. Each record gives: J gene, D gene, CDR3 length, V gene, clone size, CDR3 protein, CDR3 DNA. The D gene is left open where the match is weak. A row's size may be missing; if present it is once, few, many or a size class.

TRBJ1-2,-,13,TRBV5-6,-,CASIRERGYGYTF,TGTGCCAGCATCAGAGAAAGGGGGTATGGCTACACCTTC
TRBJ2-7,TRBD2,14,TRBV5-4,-,CASSRTSGAYEQYF,TGTGCCAGCAGCCGGACTAGCGGAGCCTACGAGCAGTACTTC
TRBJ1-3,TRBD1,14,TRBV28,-,CASGTGVSGNTIYF,TGTGCCAGTGGGACAGGGGTCTCTGGAAACACCATATATTTT
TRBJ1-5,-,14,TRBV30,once,CAWTGGVGNQPQHF,TGTGCCTGGACAGGAGGGGTGGGGAATCAGCCCCAGCATTTT
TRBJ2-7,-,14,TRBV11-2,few,CASSLDLTSDEQYF,TGTGCCAGCAGCTTAGACCTGACATCGGACGAGCAGTACTTC
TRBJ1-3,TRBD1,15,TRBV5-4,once,CASSPGTGAGNTIYF,TGTGCCAGCAGCCCAGGGACAGGGGCTGGAAACACCATATATTTT
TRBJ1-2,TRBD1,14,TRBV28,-,CANKNPGGSDGYTF,TGTGCCAACAAGAATCCAGGGGGCTCGGATGGCTACACCTTC
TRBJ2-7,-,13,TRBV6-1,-,CASTLSGVYEQYF,TGTGCCAGCACCCTTAGCGGAGTATACGAGCAGTACTTC
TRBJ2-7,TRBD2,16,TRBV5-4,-,CASSLALSSGNYEQYF,TGTGCCAGCAGCTTGGCATTGTCTAGCGGAAACTACGAGCAGTACTTC
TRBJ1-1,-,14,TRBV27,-,CASSLGGVNTEAFF,TGTGCCAGCAGTTTAGGAGGGGTGAACACTGAAGCTTTCTTT
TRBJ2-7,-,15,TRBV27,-,CASSLGSFSTYEQYF,TGTGCCAGCAGTTTAGGAAGTTTTAGCACCTACGAGCAGTACTTC
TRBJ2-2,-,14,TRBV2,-,CASSQLQGTGELFF,TGTGCCAGCAGTCAGTTACAGGGCACCGGGGAGCTGTTTTTT
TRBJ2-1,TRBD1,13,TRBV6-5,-,CASSSDRGHEQFF,TGTGCCAGCAGTTCAGACAGGGGGCATGAGCAGTTCTTC
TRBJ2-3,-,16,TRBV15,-,CATSRDNPVTTDTQYF,TGTGCCACCAGCAGAGATAATCCAGTAACCACAGATACGCAGTATTTT
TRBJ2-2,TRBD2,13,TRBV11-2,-,CASSFSGTGELFF,TGTGCCAGCAGCTTTAGCGGGACCGGGGAGCTGTTTTTT
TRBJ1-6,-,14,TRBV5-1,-,CASSPLGATSPLHF,TGCGCCAGCAGCCCCCTGGGCGCGACTTCACCCCTCCACTTT
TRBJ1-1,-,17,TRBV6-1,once,CASSERDLVRRNTEAFF,TGTGCCAGCAGTGAAAGAGATTTAGTACGGAGGAACACTGAAGCTTTCTTT
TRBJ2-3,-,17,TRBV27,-,CASSPDSPGRHTDTQYF,TGTGCCAGCAGTCCGGACAGCCCCGGGCGGCACACAGATACGCAGTATTTT
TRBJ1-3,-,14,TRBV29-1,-,CSAHVRGAGNTIYF,TGCAGCGCCCACGTCAGGGGTGCTGGAAACACCATATATTTT
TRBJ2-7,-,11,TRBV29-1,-,CSGTASYEQYF,TGCAGCGGAACAGCTTCCTACGAGCAGTACTTC
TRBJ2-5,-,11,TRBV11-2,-,CASSPSETQYF,TGTGCCAGCAGCCCGTCCGAGACCCAGTACTTC
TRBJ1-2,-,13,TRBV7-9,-,CASSLRGAYGYTF,TGTGCCAGCAGCTTGCGGGGGGCGTACGGCTACACCTTC
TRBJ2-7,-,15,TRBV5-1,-,CASSLVFWAPGEQYF,TGCGCCAGCAGCTTGGTTTTCTGGGCCCCTGGCGAGCAGTACTTC
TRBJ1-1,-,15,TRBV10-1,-,CASSEGDSRNAEAFF,TGCGCCAGCAGTGAAGGGGATTCCCGGAACGCTGAAGCTTTCTTT
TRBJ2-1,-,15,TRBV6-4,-,CASSGETSPYNEQFF,TGTGCCAGCAGTGGTGAAACTTCCCCCTACAATGAGCAGTTCTTC
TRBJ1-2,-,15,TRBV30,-,CAWSVGVKGPYGYTF,TGTGCCTGGAGTGTAGGGGTCAAGGGCCCCTATGGCTACACCTTC
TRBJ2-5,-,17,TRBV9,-,CASSVGGQGSSEETQYF,TGTGCCAGCAGCGTAGGGGGACAAGGAAGTAGTGAGGAGACCCAGTACTTC
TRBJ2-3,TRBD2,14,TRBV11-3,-,CASSRRGSTDTQYF,TGTGCCAGCAGCAGGCGGGGGAGCACAGATACGCAGTATTTT
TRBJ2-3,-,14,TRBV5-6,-,CASSLFVGTDTQYF,TGTGCCAGCAGCTTGTTCGTTGGCACAGATACGCAGTATTTT
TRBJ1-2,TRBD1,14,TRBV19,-,CASTSTDRVFGYTF,TGTGCCAGTACCTCAACCGACAGGGTCTTTGGCTACACCTTC
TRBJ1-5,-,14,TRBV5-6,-,CASSLTGRDQPQHF,TGTGCCAGCAGCTTGACAGGTAGAGATCAGCCCCAGCATTTT
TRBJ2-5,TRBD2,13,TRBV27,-,CASSLSRGGTQYF,TGTGCCAGCAGTTTATCCCGCGGGGGGACCCAGTACTTC
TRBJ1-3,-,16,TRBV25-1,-,CASSGQGSGLGNTIYF,TGTGCCAGCAGTGGCCAGGGCAGTGGGCTTGGAAACACCATATATTTT
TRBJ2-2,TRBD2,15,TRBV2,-,CASSVVGEGLGELFF,TGTGCCAGCAGTGTTGTGGGGGAGGGCCTGGGGGAGCTGTTTTTT
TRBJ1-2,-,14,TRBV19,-,CASSKGGSNYGYTF,TGTGCCAGTAGTAAAGGGGGTTCCAACTATGGCTACACCTTC
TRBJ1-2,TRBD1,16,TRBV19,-,CASSLATRQGSYGYTF,TGTGCCAGTAGCCTCGCCACACGACAGGGATCTTATGGCTACACCTTC
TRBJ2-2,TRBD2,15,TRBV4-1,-,CASSQVWEGSGELFF,TGCGCCAGCAGCCAAGTTTGGGAGGGCTCCGGGGAGCTGTTTTTT
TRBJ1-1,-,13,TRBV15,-,CATSPRGVDEAFF,TGTGCCACCAGCCCTCGAGGAGTGGATGAAGCTTTCTTT
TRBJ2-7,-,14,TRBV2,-,CASRRTESSYEQYF,TGTGCCAGCAGGCGGACAGAATCCTCCTACGAGCAGTACTTC
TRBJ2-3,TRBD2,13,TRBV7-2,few,CASKLAATDTQYF,TGTGCCAGCAAACTAGCGGCCACAGATACGCAGTATTTT
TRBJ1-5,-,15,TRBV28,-,CASSPPRRGNQPQHF,TGTGCCAGCAGTCCCCCACGCAGGGGCAATCAGCCCCAGCATTTT
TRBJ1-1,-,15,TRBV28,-,CASSSYRGGSSEAFF,TGTGCCAGCAGTTCATATCGGGGGGGGTCGTCTGAAGCTTTCTTT
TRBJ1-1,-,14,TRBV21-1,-,CASTIRDADTEAFF,TGTGCCAGCACCATCAGGGATGCGGACACTGAAGCTTTCTTT
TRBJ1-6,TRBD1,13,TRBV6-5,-,CASSPDRVPPLHF,TGTGCCAGCAGTCCGGACAGGGTTCCACCCCTCCACTTT
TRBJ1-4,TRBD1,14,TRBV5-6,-,CASSFWTGREKLFF,TGTGCCAGCAGCTTCTGGACAGGGCGAGAAAAACTGTTTTTT
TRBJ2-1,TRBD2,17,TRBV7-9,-,CASSPPVGTSAYNEQFF,TGTGCCAGCAGCCCGCCGGTAGGGACTAGCGCGTACAATGAGCAGTTCTTC
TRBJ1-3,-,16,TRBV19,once,CASSIANSNSGNTIYF,TGTGCCAGTAGTATAGCGAACAGCAACTCTGGAAACACCATATATTTT
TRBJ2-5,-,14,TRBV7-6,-,CASSLVRVQETQYF,TGTGCCAGCAGCTTAGTTAGAGTACAAGAGACCCAGTACTTC
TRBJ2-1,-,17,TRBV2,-,CASQHRGDRSVYNEQFF,TGTGCCAGCCAACACCGAGGCGACCGAAGTGTTTACAATGAGCAGTTCTTC
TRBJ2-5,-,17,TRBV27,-,CASSPLPHLGQQETQYF,TGTGCCAGCAGTCCACTACCACATCTCGGACAGCAAGAGACCCAGTACTTC
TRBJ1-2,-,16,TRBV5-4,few,CASSLAVIRSPDGYTF,TGTGCCAGCAGCTTGGCCGTGATCCGTTCCCCGGATGGCTACACCTTC
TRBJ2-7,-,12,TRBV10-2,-,CASSEGHYEQYF,TGCGCCAGCAGTGAGGGCCACTACGAGCAGTACTTC